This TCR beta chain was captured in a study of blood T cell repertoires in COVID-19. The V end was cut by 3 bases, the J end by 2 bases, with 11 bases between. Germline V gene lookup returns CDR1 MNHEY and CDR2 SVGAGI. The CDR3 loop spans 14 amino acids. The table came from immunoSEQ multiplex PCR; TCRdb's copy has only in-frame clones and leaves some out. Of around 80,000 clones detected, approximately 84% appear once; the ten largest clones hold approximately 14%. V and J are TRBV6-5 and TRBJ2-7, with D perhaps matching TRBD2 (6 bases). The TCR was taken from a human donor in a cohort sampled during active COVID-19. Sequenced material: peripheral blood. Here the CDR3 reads CASSYGWGAYEQYF. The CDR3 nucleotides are TGTGCCAGCAGTTATGGGTGGGGGGCCTACGAGCAGTACTTC.